Listed here are 25 T cell receptor beta chains from one sample, sequenced in a study of identical twins. TCRdb re-called the 5' RACE reads with MiXCR, one entry per CDR3 protein. The sample lists approximately 490,000 distinct CDR3 sequences, about a fifth seen once, with around 0.47% in the top ten. This same sample was also part of a study on yellow fever vaccine responses in identical twins.

The sample consisted of CD4+ T cells sorted from blood. The receptors derive from a woman between 18 and 29 years old in good health.

A few counts support this clonotype. CDR3 nucleotides: TGCGCCAGCGGAAACCTAGGGTCGGGTGAGCAGTTCTTC. Its translation: CASGNLGSGEQFF. The gene calls are TRBV10-2 and TRBJ2-1; D gene ambiguous. The CDR3 spans 13 residues. Trimming took 8 bases from V and 9 from J, leaving 17 bases between them. The germline gives CDR1 WSHSY, CDR2 SAAADI.

This chain uses TRBV25-1 with TRBJ1-5, with unresolved D. Trimming took 3 bases from V and 0 from J, leaving 15 bases between them. From germline, CDR1 is MGHDK and CDR2 SYGVNS. The length of the CDR3 is 17 residues. The CDR3 protein is CASSEFKAEDSNQPQHF. CDR3 DNA sequence: TGTGCCAGCAGTGAGTTCAAGGCAGAAGATAGCAATCAGCCCCAGCATTTT.

The chain's CDR3 is CASSYTGTGGPGYEQYF. As DNA, the CDR3 is TGTGCCAGCAGCTACACCGGGACAGGGGGCCCGGGGTACGAGCAGTACTTC. The chain recombines TRBV5-5 with TRBJ2-7, with 12 bases lining up with TRBD1. The CDR3 runs 17 residues. CDR1 is SGHKS and CDR2 is YYEKEE in the germline V gene (reference sequence). J was trimmed by 4 bases and V by 3 bases; bases with no gene match: 11.

The chain uses TRBV7-9 and TRBJ1-1; 7 bases align to TRBD1. The CDR3 contains 13 residues. Germline V gene lookup returns CDR1 SEHNR and CDR2 FQNEAQ (reference sequence). After removal of 5 bases from V and 4 bases from J, the junction contained 4 bases not matched to a gene. Here the CDR3 DNA reads TGTGCCAGCAGCGACCAGGGGGGCACTGAAGCTTTCTTT. Its protein product is CASSDQGGTEAFF.

The genes are TRBV19 and TRBJ1-5; D is possibly TRBD1 (6 bases). The germline CDR1 and CDR2 sequences are LNHDA and SQIVND (reference sequence). This CDR3 is 14 amino acids long. V was clipped by 4 bases and J by 3 bases, with 10 bases between them. The CDR3 is CASSTRQANQPQHF. The DNA of the CDR3 is TGTGCCAGTAGTACCAGACAGGCCAATCAGCCCCAGCATTTT. Drawing the rest from reference TRBV19 and TRBJ1-5, the complete variable domain is DGGITQSPKYLFRKEGQNVTLSCEQNLNHDAMYWYRQDPGQGLRLIYYSQIVNDFQKGDIAEGYSVSREKKESFPLTVTSAQKNPTAFYLCASSTRQANQPQHFGDGTRLSIL.

There are a few counts of this clonotype. This chain links TRBV10-3 with TRBJ2-7, with TRBD2 matching over 11 bases. Germline trimming cut 6 bases from V and 6 bases from J; bases unmatched to any gene: 7. This CDR3 is built from 14 residues. The germline V gene encodes CDR1 ENHRY and CDR2 SYGVKD. The CDR3 here is CAIRDSGGAGEQYV. CDR3 DNA sequence: TGTGCCATCAGAGATAGCGGGGGGGCCGGCGAGCAGTACGTC.

This clonotype was counted a few times. The genes are TRBV10-3 and TRBJ2-1; D possibly corresponds to TRBD2 (6 bases). The CDR3 sequence is 17 residues long. The germline gives CDR1 ENHRY, CDR2 SYGVKD. Between the trimmed V and J ends, which lost 2 bases and 0 bases, there was a span of 14 bases. CDR3 in DNA: TGTGCCATCAGTGAGGAAGTCGGGCGGGGCTCCTACAATGAGCAGTTCTTC. Amino acids: CAISEEVGRGSYNEQFF.

The V call is TRBV5-1, the J call TRBJ2-7, with 9 bases fitting TRBD1. The CDR3 is 15 residues long. V trimming: 5 bases; J trimming: 1 base; junction bases outside the gene matches: 7. The V gene's germline CDR1 is SGHRS and CDR2 YFSETQ. The CDR3 reads CASRVGQGSSYEQYF. The CDR3 nucleotides are TGCGCCAGCAGGGTGGGACAGGGATCATCCTACGAGCAGTACTTC.

The chain couples TRBV10-3 to TRBJ1-4; D is unresolved. Trimming removed 0 bases at V and 11 bases at J, with 10 bases between. The CDR3 totals 13 residues. In germline, CDR1 is ENHRY, CDR2 SYGVKD. Written as DNA, the CDR3 is TGTGCCATCAGTGAGTCGTCGGGGTTGAAACTGTTTTTT. Translating gives CAISESSGLKLFF.

The V gene is TRBV15, the J gene TRBJ2-5; D is ambiguous. Germline V gene lookup returns CDR1 LNHNV and CDR2 YYDKDF (reference sequence). The CDR3 covers 14 residues. Trimming took 1 base from V and 1 from J, leaving 7 bases between them. In DNA, the CDR3 is TGTGCCACCAGCAGAGCTACCCCCCAAGAGACCCAGTACTTC. This translates into CATSRATPQETQYF.

This clonotype has a count of ten or more. V is TRBV4-1 and J is TRBJ2-7; 11 bases map to TRBD1. The CDR3 is 16 residues long. Unmatched junction bases numbered 7, after V lost 0 bases and J lost 6 bases. Germline CDR1 MGHRA, CDR2 YSYEKL. Here the CDR3 DNA reads TGCGCCAGCAGCCAAGATTTGGGACAGGGGGTCATCGAGCAGTACTTC. Protein: CASSQDLGQGVIEQYF.

The chain uses TRBV20-1 and TRBJ2-5; 7 nucleotides line up with TRBD2. Per germline, CDR1 DFQATT and CDR2 SNEGSKA (reference sequence). The CDR3 spans 15 residues. J lost 6 bases, V lost 1 base, and 11 bases had no gene match. CDR3 region: CSARAGSGGGKTQYF. The CDR3 coding sequence is TGCAGTGCTAGAGCCGGGAGTGGGGGGGGAAAGACCCAGTACTTC.

This clonotype showed up just a few times. This chain connects TRBV2 to TRBJ1-6; D gene uncertain. Deletions cut 7 bases from V and 5 bases from J, with 12 bases between. This CDR3 region has 14 residues. Per the germline V gene, CDR1 is SNHLY and CDR2 is FYNNEI. The CDR3 DNA reads TGTGCCAGCATCCTCGGGAGCGATAATTCACCCCTCCACTTT. Residues: CASILGSDNSPLHF.

CDR3 residues: CASSSTGRIDSTDTQYF. Here the CDR3 DNA reads TGTGCCAGCAGTTCAACGGGGCGGATCGATAGCACAGATACGCAGTATTTT. The V and J genes are TRBV9 and TRBJ2-3; the D call may be TRBD1 or TRBD2 (5 bases each). CDR1 SGDLS and CDR2 YYNGEE come from the germline V gene. The CDR3 contains 17 residues. The V end was cut by 5 bases, the J end by 0 bases, with 19 bases between.

This clonotype has just a few counts. The V call is TRBV15, the J call TRBJ2-5; D is perhaps TRBD2 (6 bases). The CDR3 has 14 amino acids. Germline lookup yields CDR1 LNHNV and CDR2 YYDKDF (reference sequence). V lost 1 base, J lost 4 bases, and 10 bases lay in between. CDR3 sequence: CATSRAGGGETQYF. As DNA, the CDR3 is TGTGCCACCAGCAGAGCCGGGGGAGGAGAGACCCAGTACTTC. Drawing the rest from reference TRBV15 and TRBJ2-5, the complete variable domain is DAMVIQNPRYQVTQFGKPVTLSCSQTLNHNVMYWYQQKSSQAPKLLFHYYDKDFNNEADTPDNFQSRRPNTSFCFLDIRSPGLGDTAMYLCATSRAGGGETQYFGPGTRLLVL.

The chain uses TRBV7-9 and TRBJ2-1, with D perhaps TRBD2 (6 bases). Germline CDR1 SEHNR, CDR2 FQNEAQ (reference sequence). The CDR3 is 14 amino acids. Deletions cut 5 bases from V and 2 bases from J, with 10 bases between. CDR3 DNA sequence: TGTGCCAGCAGCCGACGCGGGGCCTACAATGAGCAGTTCTTC. Translation: CASSRRGAYNEQFF.

A few counts support this clonotype. The chain couples TRBV6-5 to TRBJ2-3, with 13 bases matching TRBD2. Looked up from germline, CDR1 is MNHEY and CDR2 is SVGAGI. V was pared by 4 bases and J by 4 bases, with 5 bases of the junction left unmatched. This CDR3 comprises 16 residues. Here the CDR3 reads CASSSRTSGGADTQYF. The CDR3 DNA sequence: TGTGCCAGCAGTTCCCGGACTAGCGGGGGTGCAGATACGCAGTATTTT.

This chain links TRBV5-1 with TRBJ2-1, with a tentative D call TRBD2 (5 bases). V was pared by 6 bases and J by 1 base, with 23 bases between. The CDR3 extends over 18 amino acids. The germline V gene has CDR1 SGHRS and CDR2 YFSETQ. The CDR3 loop is CASNFRGGSTWSYNEQFF. The CDR3 DNA reads as TGCGCCAGCAACTTTCGAGGCGGGTCTACTTGGTCCTACAATGAGCAGTTCTTC.

This clonotype has more than one count but fewer than ten. This sequence joins TRBV5-1 and TRBJ1-2, with D uncertain. Deletions cut 5 bases from V and 2 bases from J, with 16 bases between. The CDR3 extends over 15 amino acids. CDR1 SGHRS and CDR2 YFSETQ come from the germline V gene. The CDR3: CASRKEDTSNYGYTF. CDR3 DNA sequence: TGCGCCAGCAGGAAGGAAGACACCTCAAACTATGGCTACACCTTC.

The chain couples TRBV6-5 to TRBJ2-6; D is uncertain. Trimming cost V 0 bases and J 0 bases, with 12 bases left between them. Germline V gene sequence: CDR1 MNHEY, CDR2 SVGAGI. CDR3 length equals 18 residues. The CDR3 is CASSYSDYLLSGANVLTF. As DNA, the CDR3 is TGTGCCAGCAGTTACTCAGATTATTTGCTCTCTGGGGCCAACGTCCTGACTTTC.

V is TRBV5-1 and J is TRBJ2-2; D perhaps matches TRBD1 (7 bases). This CDR3 has 15 amino acids. V lost 4 bases to trimming and J lost 5 bases, with 15 bases between them. The germline gives CDR1 SGHRS, CDR2 YFSETQ. CDR3 bases: TGCGCCAGCAGCGGAGGGACAGCTCTTACCGGGGAGCTGTTTTTT. This sequence encodes CASSGGTALTGELFF.

This clonotype has just one count. The rearrangement links TRBV18 to TRBJ2-1; tentatively, D is TRBD1 (6 bases). Germline CDR1 reads KGHSH; CDR2 reads LQKENI. Deletions cut 3 bases from V and 4 bases from J, with 10 bases between. The CDR3 contains 14 residues. The DNA of the CDR3 is TGTGCCAGCTCACCGGGGGCGGTGTACAATGAGCAGTTCTTC. It codes for CASSPGAVYNEQFF.

The V gene is TRBV15, the J gene TRBJ2-2; D may correspond to TRBD1 or TRBD2 (5 bases each). V lost 2 bases and J 8 bases, leaving 15 bases between the germline ends. Germline V gives CDR1 LNHNV, CDR2 YYDKDF (reference sequence). This CDR3 is built from 15 residues. The CDR3 spells CATSRRDPRAGELFF. The DNA for the CDR3 is TGTGCCACCAGCAGAAGGGACCCCCGGGCGGGGGAGCTGTTTTTT.

This clonotype was picked up many times. The chain links TRBV6-5 to TRBJ2-6; D is tentatively TRBD1 or TRBD2 (5 bases each). Germline V gene sequence: CDR1 MNHEY, CDR2 SVGAGI. This CDR3 spans 19 amino acids. Trimming removed 2 bases from V and 3 bases from J, with 20 bases in between. Here the CDR3 reads CASSYRPGPGHLGANVLTF. The CDR3 coding sequence is TGTGCCAGCAGTTACAGACCGGGACCTGGACACCTTGGGGCCAACGTCCTGACTTTC.

V usage is TRBV5-1 and J usage is TRBJ2-3, with 12 bases that match TRBD2. The CDR3 is made up of 16 amino acids. V lost 4 bases and J lost 1; bases outside the gene matches: 4. Germline loops: CDR1 SGHRS, CDR2 YFSETQ. This chain's CDR3 is CASSVTSGSRTDTQYF. CDR3 DNA: TGCGCCAGCAGCGTGACTAGCGGGAGCCGCACAGATACGCAGTATTTT.